This TCR beta chain originates from a study of T cell repertoires in cytomegalovirus infection (dated by TCRdb to between 2018 and 2021). About the study as a whole: Peptide stimulations targeted recently identified HLA-C-restricted CMV epitopes, whose presentation resists viral immunomodulation, together with well-studied HLA-B-restricted epitopes. Donor HLA type was relevant to the analysis, as public TCR beta signatures indicated carriage of CMV infection together with the matching HLA type. Overall results and qualifications from the work: The ex vivo response was dominated by HLA-C-restricted CMV-specific TCR beta clonotypes, which also provided the single most frequent clonotype in two of eight donors. Carriers of CMV infection plus the relevant HLA type were discriminated by the cumulative frequency of public TCR beta family members in the study cohort and in an independent roughly 380-donor cohort.

Sequencing took place on an Illumina HiSeq 1500. TCRdb ran its own pipeline on the public reads, namely fastp trimming at Q25 and MiXCR clone calling, and kept in-frame beta chains. For every CDR3 protein sequence, its rows merge into one entry that carries the most common genes and DNA. A total of about a million distinct CDR3 sequences appear in this sample, under 40% of them only once. The top ten hold roughly an eighth of the sample. With respect to this clonotype: The antigen it binds to is not known. Nothing much larger sits one base from this clone, and base qualities are not available.

V ends up 3 bases short and J 1 base short, with an unmatched junction base count of 10. The CDR1 and CDR2 encoded by the germline V gene (reference sequence) are DFQATT and SNEGSKA. From the cysteine up to the phenylalanine, the CDR3 has a length of 18 residues. CDR3 DNA is the only sequence kept; it has 54 bases, read in frame from the first base. The sample's treatment or condition label, decoded: in vitro stimulation with specific CMV peptide epitopes to enrich CMV-specific T cells. The sequence links TRBV20-1 to TRBJ2-7; 15 middle bases align to TRBD2. This clonotype was sampled from a human donor in good health (CMV status not recorded). Some clones in this sample may be carry-over from other donors' samples. Specimen: cultured CD8+ T cells from PBMCs, collected from culture after CMV antigen stimulation. The nucleotides read TGCAGTGCTAGTCTCCTGGGACTAGCGGGGGGACGGTCCTACGAGCAGTACTTC. The resulting protein is CSASLLGLAGGRSYEQYF.